This passage covers 8 T cell receptor beta chains from one sample sequenced in a study of OX40 agonist ivuxolimab in advanced cancers. The library was generated by the immunoSEQ multiplex PCR assay. Here the immuneACCESS table is served through TCRdb, limited to in-frame sequences with V and J called. Missing clones are a known gap in these copies; in checked studies unresolved V genes cover under half, and the rest lacks a known reason. The sample data list tens of thousands of clones, and around 90% of these were observed just once. The ten most abundant clones make up about 0.7% of the sample. The material sequenced was CD4+ or CD8+ T cells sorted from blood, taken in a trial of the OX40 agonist ivuxolimab. The receptors here all came from an adult with an advanced solid tumor such as melanoma, head and neck, liver or kidney cancer.

V is TRBV5-1 and J is TRBJ2-2, with D perhaps TRBD2 (6 bases). The germline V gene encodes CDR1 SGHRS and CDR2 YFSETQ. The length of the CDR3 is 16 residues. V was cut by 4 bases and J by 1 base, with 14 bases left in between. CDR3 in amino acids: CASSPAGGLNTGELFF. CDR3 DNA: TGCGCCAGCAGCCCGGCCGGGGGATTGAACACCGGGGAGCTGTTTTTT.

Points on this clone: A much larger clone differs by one base, so this may be a read error. The same CDR3 arises from other DNA sequences in this sample as well. This sequence joins TRBV5-6 and TRBJ2-5; either TRBD1 or TRBD2 may supply D (5 bases each). The length of the CDR3 is 14 residues. CDR1 is SGHDT and CDR2 is YYEEEE in the germline V gene. V lost 0 bases, J lost 2 bases, and 8 bases lay in between. The CDR3 loop is CASSLAGTQETQYF. CDR3 in DNA: TGTGCCAGCAGCTTGGCCGGGACGCAAGAGACCCAGTACTTC. Combining the CDR3 with reference TRBV5-6 and TRBJ2-5 gives the whole variable domain DAGVTQSPTHLIKTRGQQVTLRCSPKSGHDTVSWYQQALGQGPQFIFQYYEEEERQRGNFPDRFSGHQFPNYSSELNVNALLLGDSALYLCASSLAGTQETQYFGPGTRLLVL.

This chain's CDR3 is CASSITSRLAGGAEQFF. In nucleotides, the CDR3 is TGTGCCAGTAGTATAACTTCCAGACTAGCGGGAGGGGCTGAGCAGTTCTTC. This chain connects TRBV19 to TRBJ2-1; TRBD2 aligns across 14 bases. CDR3 size: 17 residues. Unmatched junction bases numbered 9, after V lost 2 bases and J lost 9 bases. Germline lookup yields CDR1 LNHDA and CDR2 SQIVND (reference sequence).

The gene calls are TRBV28 and TRBJ2-3, with a possible D match to TRBD1 (5 bases). The CDR3 sequence is 14 residues long. The germline CDR1 and CDR2 sequences are MDHEN and SYDVKM. V gave up 6 bases and J gave up 3 bases, with 13 bases separating them. DNA of the CDR3: TGTGCCAGCAGACCAAGGGGTAATACAGATACGCAGTATTTT. This encodes CASRPRGNTDTQYF.

CDR3 nucleotide sequence: TGTGCCAGCAGCTTGGATTTTGGAGCTAACTATGGCTACACCTTC. Its translation is CASSLDFGANYGYTF. This chain uses TRBV5-4 with TRBJ1-2, with D uncertain. V was pared by 0 bases and J by 0 bases, with 9 bases between. Germline CDR1 reads SGHNT; CDR2 reads YYREEE (reference sequence). The CDR3 totals 15 residues.

V is TRBV19 and J is TRBJ2-6, with D perhaps assigned TRBD1 or TRBD2 (6 bases each). The CDR3 is 16 amino acids. Germline CDR1 and CDR2: LNHDA and SQIVND (reference sequence). Trimming took off 7 bases at V and 4 bases at J, with 17 bases between the two ends. CDR3 sequence reads: CASTDGPGAGANVLTF. The CDR3 nucleotides are TGTGCCAGTACAGACGGTCCGGGGGCCGGGGCCAACGTCCTGACTTTC. The full variable domain, in which reference TRBV19 and TRBJ2-6 provide the parts outside the CDR3, is DGGITQSPKYLFRKEGQNVTLSCEQNLNHDAMYWYRQDPGQGLRLIYYSQIVNDFQKGDIAEGYSVSREKKESFPLTVTSAQKNPTAFYLCASTDGPGAGANVLTFGAGSRLTVL.

The V and J genes are TRBV10-1 and TRBJ1-1, with a weak D call TRBD1 (5 bases). Between the trimmed V and J ends, which lost 10 bases and 7 bases, there was a span of 16 bases. The CDR3 totals 12 residues. Germline V lookup: CDR1 WNHNN, CDR2 SYGVQD (reference sequence). CDR3 sequence reads: CATPPGPNEAFF. CDR3 in DNA: TGCGCCACCCCACCGGGACCAAATGAAGCTTTCTTT.

The chain employs TRBV18 and TRBJ1-4; D is uncertain. The V end was cut by 3 bases, the J end by 0 bases, with 5 bases between. Germline lookup yields CDR1 KGHSH and CDR2 LQKENI. The CDR3 has 14 amino acids. The CDR3 DNA reads as TGTGCCAGCTCACCGGGGTCAACTAATGAAAAACTGTTTTTT. Protein product: CASSPGSTNEKLFF.